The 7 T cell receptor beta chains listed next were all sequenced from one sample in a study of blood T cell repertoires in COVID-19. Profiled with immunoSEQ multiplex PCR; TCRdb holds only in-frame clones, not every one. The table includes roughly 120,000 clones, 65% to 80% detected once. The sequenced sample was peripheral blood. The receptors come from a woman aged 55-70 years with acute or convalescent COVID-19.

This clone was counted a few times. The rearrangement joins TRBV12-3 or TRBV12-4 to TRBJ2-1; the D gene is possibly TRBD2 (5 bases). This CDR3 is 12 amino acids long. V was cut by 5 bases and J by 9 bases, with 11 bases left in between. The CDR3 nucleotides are TGTGCCAGCAGTCCCGGGATGATTGAGCAGTTCTTC. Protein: CASSPGMIEQFF.

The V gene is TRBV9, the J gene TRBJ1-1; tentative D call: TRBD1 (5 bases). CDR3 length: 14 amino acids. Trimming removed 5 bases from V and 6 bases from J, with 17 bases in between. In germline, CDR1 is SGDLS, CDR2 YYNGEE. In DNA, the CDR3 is TGTGCCAGCAGTGGAGGGGACGCGGGTTCTGAAGCTTTCTTT. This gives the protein CASSGGDAGSEAFF. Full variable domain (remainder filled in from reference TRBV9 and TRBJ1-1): DSGVTQTPKHLITATGQRVTLRCSPRSGDLSVYWYQQSLDQGLQFLIQYYNGEERAKGNILERFSAQQFPDLHSELNLSSLELGDSALYFCASSGGDAGSEAFFGQGTRLTVV.

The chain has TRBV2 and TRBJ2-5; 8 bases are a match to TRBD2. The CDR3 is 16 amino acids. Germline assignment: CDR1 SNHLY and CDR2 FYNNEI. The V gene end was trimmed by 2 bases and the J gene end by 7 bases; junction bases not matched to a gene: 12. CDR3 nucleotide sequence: TGTGCCAGCAGTGAACGGTCGGGACGGGGGGGCTGGACCCAGTACTTC. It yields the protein CASSERSGRGGWTQYF.

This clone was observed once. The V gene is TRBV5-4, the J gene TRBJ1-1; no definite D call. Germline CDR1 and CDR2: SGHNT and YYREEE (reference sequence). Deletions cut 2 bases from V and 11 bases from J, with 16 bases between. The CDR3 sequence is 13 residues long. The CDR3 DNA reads TGTGCCAGCAGCTTAGCCGGGAGCGGGGAGGCTTTCTTT. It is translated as CASSLAGSGEAFF.

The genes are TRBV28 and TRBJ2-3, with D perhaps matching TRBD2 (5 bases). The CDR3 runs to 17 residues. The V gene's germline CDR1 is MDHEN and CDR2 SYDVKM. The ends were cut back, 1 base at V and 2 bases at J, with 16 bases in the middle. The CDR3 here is CASSLFRGPITTDTQYF. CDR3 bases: TGTGCCAGCAGTTTATTCCGGGGTCCGATCACCACAGATACGCAGTATTTT.

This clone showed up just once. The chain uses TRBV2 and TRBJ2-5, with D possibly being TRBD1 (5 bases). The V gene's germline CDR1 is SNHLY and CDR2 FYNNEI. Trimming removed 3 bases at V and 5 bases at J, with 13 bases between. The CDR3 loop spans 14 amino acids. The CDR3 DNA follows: TGTGCCAGCAGTGAGGGGCAGGGCGACGAGACCCAGTACTTC. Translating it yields CASSEGQGDETQYF. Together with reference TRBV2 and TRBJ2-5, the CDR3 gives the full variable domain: EPEVTQTPSHQVTQMGQEVILRCVPISNHLYFYWYRQILGQKVEFLVSFYNNEISEKSEIFDDQFSVERPDGSNFTLKIRSTKLEDSAMYFCASSEGQGDETQYFGPGTRLLVL.

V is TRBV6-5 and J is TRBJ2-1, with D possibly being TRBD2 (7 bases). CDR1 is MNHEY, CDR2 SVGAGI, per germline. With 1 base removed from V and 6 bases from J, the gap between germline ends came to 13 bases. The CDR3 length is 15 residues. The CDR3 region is CASSYYGGPVNEQFF. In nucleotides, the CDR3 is TGTGCCAGCAGTTACTACGGGGGGCCGGTCAATGAGCAGTTCTTC.